This TCR beta chain is from a study of T cells after yellow fever vaccination. TCRdb independently ran MiXCR on the 5' RACE reads; one entry per CDR3 protein. This repertoire shows about 320,000 distinct CDR3 sequences, 3.5% to 5% found once; its top ten account for just under 20%. This clonotype was seen at least ten times. In germline, CDR1 is SGHRS, CDR2 YFSETQ. V lost 4 bases to trimming and J lost 3 bases; unmatched junction nucleotides: 5. The CDR3 is made up of 14 amino acids. This rearrangement joins TRBV5-1 to TRBJ2-7; 9 bases are a match to TRBD1. The sequence was collected from a man between 18 and 35 years old who received the YFV17D yellow fever vaccine. The sequenced sample was PBMCs, obtained 15 days after the yellow fever booster vaccination. CDR3 protein: CASSRGQGSYEQYF. Written as DNA, the CDR3 is TGCGCCAGCAGCCGGGGACAGGGAAGCTACGAGCAGTACTTC.